The sequence of this T cell receptor beta chain was determined in a study of blood T cell repertoires in COVID-19. About the research overall: Samples taken during acute and convalescent COVID-19 were collected in the United States, Italy and Spain. T cells, B-cell-depleted T cells, or PBMCs provided the cDNA or gDNA that served as material.

This CDR3 comprises 16 residues. V lost 0 bases, J lost 0 bases, and 8 bases lay in between. In germline, CDR1 is LNHDA, CDR2 SQIVND (reference sequence). In the original processing: Reference gene primer amplification gave estimated nucleated cell counts. Profiled with immunoSEQ multiplex PCR; TCRdb holds only in-frame clones, not every one. V and J calls and clone size follow that table, whereas D and trimming were derived from the DNA. The sample lists nearly 55,000 clones, 91% seen once, with roughly 7% in the top ten. V usage is TRBV19 and J usage is TRBJ1-4; possibly TRBD1 for D (5 bases). The sequencing sample was made of peripheral blood. This TCR was sampled from a woman aged 60 to 75 with active or convalescent COVID-19. This CDR3 is CASSIETASTNEKLFF. In nucleotides, the CDR3 is TGTGCCAGTAGTATAGAGACAGCTTCAACTAATGAAAAACTGTTTTTT.